This T cell receptor beta chain is from a study of blood T cell repertoires in COVID-19. About the study: T cells, B-cell-depleted T cells, or PBMCs supplied cDNA or gDNA.

Deletions cut 2 bases from V and 1 base from J, with 15 bases between. Looked up from germline, CDR1 is WSHSY and CDR2 is SAAADI. The CDR3 length is 16 residues. Per the original data handling: Reference gene primers were amplified, and this amplification served to estimate nucleated cell counts. The method was immunoSEQ multiplex PCR; TCRdb's version includes in-frame clones alone and lacks a portion of them. V and J calls and clone size follow that table, whereas D and trimming were derived from the DNA. The profile shows under 45,000 clones, 70% to 85% of them singletons. The sequenced material came from peripheral blood. The receptor comes from a human donor with acute or convalescent COVID-19. The donor label of this sample is uncertain. The chain carries TRBV10-2 and TRBJ2-7; possible D gene TRBD1, 6 bases. The CDR3, as DNA: TGCGCCAGCAGTGAGCGCCAGGGGATCTGGTCCTACGAGCAGTACTTC. It is translated as CASSERQGIWSYEQYF.